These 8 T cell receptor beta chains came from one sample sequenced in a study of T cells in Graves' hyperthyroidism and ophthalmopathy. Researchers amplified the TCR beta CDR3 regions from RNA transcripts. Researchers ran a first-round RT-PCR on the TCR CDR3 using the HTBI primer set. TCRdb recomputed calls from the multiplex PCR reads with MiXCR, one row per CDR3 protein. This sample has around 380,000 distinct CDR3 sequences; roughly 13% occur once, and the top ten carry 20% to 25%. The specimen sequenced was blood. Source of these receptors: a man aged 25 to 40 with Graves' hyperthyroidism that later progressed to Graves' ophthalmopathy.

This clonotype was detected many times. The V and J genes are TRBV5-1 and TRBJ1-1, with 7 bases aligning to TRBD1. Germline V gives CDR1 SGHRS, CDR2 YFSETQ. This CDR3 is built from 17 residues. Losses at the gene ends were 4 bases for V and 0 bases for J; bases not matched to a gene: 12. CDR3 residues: CASSRPGGGALNTEAFF. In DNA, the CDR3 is TGCGCCAGCAGCCGCCCAGGGGGAGGGGCCCTGAACACTGAAGCTTTCTTT.

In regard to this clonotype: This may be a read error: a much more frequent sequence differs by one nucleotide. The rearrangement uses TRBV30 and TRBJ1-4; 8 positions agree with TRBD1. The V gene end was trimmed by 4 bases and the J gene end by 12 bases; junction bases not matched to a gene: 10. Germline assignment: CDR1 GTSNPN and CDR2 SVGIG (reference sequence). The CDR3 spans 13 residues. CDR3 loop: CAWTRQGREELFF. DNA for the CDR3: TGTGCCTGGACCCGACAGGGGAGAGAAGAACTGTTTTTT.

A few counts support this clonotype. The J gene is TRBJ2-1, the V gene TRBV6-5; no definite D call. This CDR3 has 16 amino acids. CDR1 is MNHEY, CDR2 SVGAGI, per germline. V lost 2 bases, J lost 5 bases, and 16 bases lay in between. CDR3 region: CASSYGRQLRNNEQFF. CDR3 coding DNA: TGTGCCAGCAGTTACGGCCGGCAACTCCGTAACAATGAGCAGTTCTTC.

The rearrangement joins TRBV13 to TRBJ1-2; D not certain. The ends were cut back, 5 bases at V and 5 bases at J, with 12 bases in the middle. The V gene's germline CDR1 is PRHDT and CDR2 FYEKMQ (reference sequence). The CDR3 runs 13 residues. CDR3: CASSERFGYGYTF. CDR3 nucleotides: TGTGCCAGCAGCGAAAGATTTGGGTATGGCTACACCTTC. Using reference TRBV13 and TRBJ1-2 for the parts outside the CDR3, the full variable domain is AAGVIQSPRHLIKEKRETATLKCYPIPRHDTVYWYQQGPGQDPQFLISFYEKMQSDKGSIPDRFSAQQFSDYHSELNMSSLELGDSALYFCASSERFGYGYTFGSGTRLTVV.

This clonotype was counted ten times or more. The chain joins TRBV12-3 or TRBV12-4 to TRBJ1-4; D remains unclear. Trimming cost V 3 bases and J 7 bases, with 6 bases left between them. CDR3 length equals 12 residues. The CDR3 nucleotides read TGTGCCAGCAGTTTCAGTGGTGAAAAACTGTTTTTT. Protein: CASSFSGEKLFF.

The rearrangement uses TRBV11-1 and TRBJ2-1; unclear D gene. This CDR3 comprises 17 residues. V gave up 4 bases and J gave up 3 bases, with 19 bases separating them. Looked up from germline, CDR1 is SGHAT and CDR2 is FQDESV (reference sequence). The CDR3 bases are TGTGCCAGCAGCTCCTATCCCACCCACACGTACTACAATGAGCAGTTCTTC. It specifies CASSSYPTHTYYNEQFF. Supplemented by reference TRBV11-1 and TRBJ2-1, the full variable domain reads EAEVAQSPRYKITEKSQAVAFWCDPISGHATLYWYRQILGQGPELLVQFQDESVVDDSQLPKDRFSAERLKGVDSTLKIQPAELGDSAMYLCASSSYPTHTYYNEQFFGPGTRLTVL.

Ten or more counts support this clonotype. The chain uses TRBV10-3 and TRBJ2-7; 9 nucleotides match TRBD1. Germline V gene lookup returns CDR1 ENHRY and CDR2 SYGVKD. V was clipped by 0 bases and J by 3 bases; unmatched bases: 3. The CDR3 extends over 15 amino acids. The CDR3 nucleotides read TGTGCCATCAGTGAGTCGGGACAGGGAGACTACGAGCAGTACTTC. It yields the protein CAISESGQGDYEQYF.

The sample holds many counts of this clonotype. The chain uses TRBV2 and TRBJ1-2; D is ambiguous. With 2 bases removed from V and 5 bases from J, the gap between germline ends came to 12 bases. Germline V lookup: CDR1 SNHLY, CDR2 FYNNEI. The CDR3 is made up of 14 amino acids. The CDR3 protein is CASSESGRPYGYTF. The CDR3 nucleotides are TGTGCCAGCAGTGAATCTGGACGCCCTTATGGCTACACCTTC. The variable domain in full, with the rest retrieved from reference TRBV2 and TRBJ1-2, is EPEVTQTPSHQVTQMGQEVILRCVPISNHLYFYWYRQILGQKVEFLVSFYNNEISEKSEIFDDQFSVERPDGSNFTLKIRSTKLEDSAMYFCASSESGRPYGYTFGSGTRLTVV.